This T cell receptor (beta chain) stems from a study of shared clonotypes between healthy human individuals. The assay was immunoSEQ multiplex PCR, and TCRdb's table has in-frame clones only and misses some. The profile shows about 2.2 million clones, just over 90% of them singletons. It was CD45RO-negative cells, positively selected for CCR7, that made up naive CD8 cells, with terminally differentiated effector memory CD45RA+ cells excluded. The CDR3 covers 17 residues. Germline CDR1 is SNHLY and CDR2 is FYNNEI. With V trimmed by 4 bases and J by 1 base, 9 bases remained unmatched. Sequenced material: naive CD8+ T cells from PBMCs. The sequence came from a man aged 18-30 years in good health. Some clones in this sample may be carry-over from other donors' samples. The chain uses TRBV2 and TRBJ2-3; 9 nucleotides line up with TRBD2. CDR3 DNA sequence: TGTGCCAGCAGTGCAAGCGGGGGGAAGCCTGGCACAGATACGCAGTATTTT. Its translation is CASSASGGKPGTDTQYF.